Below are 20 T cell receptor beta chains sequenced from a single sample in a study of OX40 agonist ivuxolimab in advanced cancers. This table comes from immunoSEQ multiplex PCR, and its TCRdb copy is limited to in-frame clones, with some not included. The sample consists of more than 50,000 clones, 75% to 85% of them appearing once. Material: CD4+ or CD8+ T cells sorted from blood, obtained in a trial of the OX40 agonist ivuxolimab. The receptors were sampled from an adult with an advanced solid tumor such as melanoma, head and neck, liver or kidney cancer.

J is TRBJ2-7 and V is TRBV15; D gene ambiguous. Germline V lookup: CDR1 LNHNV, CDR2 YYDKDF (reference sequence). Trimming removed 3 bases at V and 2 bases at J, with 14 bases between. The CDR3 loop spans 15 amino acids. In DNA form, the CDR3 reads TGTGCCACCAGCAGTCCTTCGGGCGGTACCTACGAGCAGTACTTC. It specifies CATSSPSGGTYEQYF.

The chain combines TRBV7-2 with TRBJ1-3; no clear D. This CDR3 is 13 amino acids long. The germline CDR1 and CDR2 sequences are SGHTA and FQGNSA. Trimming cost V 1 base and J 4 bases, with 5 bases left between them. The CDR3 sequence: CASSLVRGNTIYF. CDR3 sequence (DNA): TGTGCCAGCAGCTTAGTACGCGGAAACACCATATATTTT.

The chain carries TRBV6-1 and TRBJ2-4; 7 bases line up with TRBD1. The V and J ends lost 6 bases and 2 bases, in that order; junction bases with no gene match: 7. This CDR3 region has 15 residues. CDR1 and CDR2 from the germline V gene are MNHNS and SASEGT. The CDR3 coding sequence is TGTGCCAGCAGGGGACAGATAACATCCAAAAACATTCAGTACTTC. Amino acid sequence: CASRGQITSKNIQYF.

The sample holds one count of this clone. V gene TRBV6-1 combines with J gene TRBJ1-4; D gene unclear. The CDR3 totals 13 residues. Trimming took 5 bases from V and 3 from J, leaving 7 bases between them. Germline CDR1 is MNHNS and CDR2 is SASEGT. The CDR3 here is CASSTRPNEKLFF. In nucleotides, the CDR3 is TGTGCCAGCAGTACTCGACCTAATGAAAAACTGTTTTTT.

The genes are TRBV7-8 and TRBJ2-7; D gene uncertain. The germline CDR1 and CDR2 sequences are SGHVS and FQNEAQ. The CDR3 consists of 13 residues. Between the trimmed V and J ends, which lost 4 bases and 5 bases, there was a span of 12 bases. As DNA, the CDR3 is TGTGCCAGCAGCTCCGGCCCGAGGAACGAGCAGTACTTC. It yields the protein CASSSGPRNEQYF.

V is TRBV6-5 and J is TRBJ1-2, with TRBD1 matching 10 bases. This CDR3 is 13 amino acids long. V lost 6 bases, J lost 8 bases, and 6 bases stayed unmatched. CDR1 and CDR2 from the germline V gene are MNHEY and SVGAGI. In nucleotides, the CDR3 is TGTGCCAGCAGCCGACAGGGGGCCGGCGGCTACACCTTC. Protein: CASSRQGAGGYTF.

V is TRBV9 and J is TRBJ2-5; 12 bases are a match to TRBD2. CDR1 and CDR2 from the germline V gene are SGDLS and YYNGEE. V was pared by 9 bases and J by 2 bases, with 5 bases of the junction left unmatched. This CDR3 spans 14 amino acids. CDR3 sequence: CATTSGGFQETQYF. In nucleotides, the CDR3 is TGTGCCACCACTAGCGGGGGGTTTCAAGAGACCCAGTACTTC. Variable domain in full (rest from reference TRBV9 and TRBJ2-5): DSGVTQTPKHLITATGQRVTLRCSPRSGDLSVYWYQQSLDQGLQFLIQYYNGEERAKGNILERFSAQQFPDLHSELNLSSLELGDSALYFCATTSGGFQETQYFGPGTRLLVL.

The rearrangement uses TRBV7-9 and TRBJ2-3; D possibly matches TRBD1 or TRBD2 (6 bases each). Trimming shortened V by 1 base and J by 2 bases, and 13 bases separated the two germline ends. Germline CDR1 reads SEHNR; CDR2 reads FQNEAQ (reference sequence). This CDR3 is built from 16 residues. The CDR3 sequence is CASSLGGGLSTDTQYF. CDR3 nucleotide sequence: TGTGCCAGCAGCTTAGGTGGGGGGCTATCCACAGATACGCAGTATTTT. Drawing the rest from reference TRBV7-9 and TRBJ2-3, the complete variable domain is DTGVSQNPRHKITKRGQNVTFRCDPISEHNRLYWYRQTLGQGPEFLTYFQNEAQLEKSRLLSDRFSAERPKGSFSTLEIQRTEQGDSAMYLCASSLGGGLSTDTQYFGPGTRLTVL.

V usage is TRBV10-2 and J usage is TRBJ2-7, with D possibly called TRBD1 or TRBD2 (5 bases each). The V gene lost 7 bases and the J gene lost 4 bases, with 14 bases spanning the gap. Germline CDR1 and CDR2: WSHSY and SAAADI. This CDR3 spans 13 amino acids. CDR3: CASTPGREYEQYF. The CDR3 coding sequence is TGCGCCAGCACCCCGGGACGGGAATACGAGCAGTACTTC.

This clone appeared a few times. This chain links TRBV19 with TRBJ2-5; TRBD1 agrees at 12 bases. Trimming cost V 7 bases and J 7 bases; bases outside gene matches: 13. This CDR3 is 16 amino acids long. CDR1 LNHDA and CDR2 SQIVND come from the germline V gene (reference sequence). The CDR3 protein is CASTSTGTGGAGTQYF. In DNA form, the CDR3 reads TGTGCCAGTACCTCGACCGGGACAGGGGGCGCAGGGACCCAGTACTTC.

This clone was observed a handful of times. The rearrangement uses TRBV2 and TRBJ2-2, with a possible D match to TRBD1 (6 bases). The V end was cut by 10 bases, the J end by 4 bases, with 16 bases between. CDR3 size: 14 residues. CDR1 and CDR2 from the germline V gene are SNHLY and FYNNEI. CDR3 region: CATQAGTPTGELFF. The CDR3 DNA is TGTGCCACCCAAGCCGGGACACCCACCGGGGAGCTGTTTTTT. The variable domain in full, with the rest retrieved from reference TRBV2 and TRBJ2-2, is EPEVTQTPSHQVTQMGQEVILRCVPISNHLYFYWYRQILGQKVEFLVSFYNNEISEKSEIFDDQFSVERPDGSNFTLKIRSTKLEDSAMYFCATQAGTPTGELFFGEGSRLTVL.

The chain employs TRBV19 and TRBJ1-2; 9 nucleotides align to TRBD1. CDR1 and CDR2 (germline): LNHDA, SQIVND (reference sequence). The V gene end was trimmed by 6 bases and the J gene end by 8 bases; junction bases not matched to a gene: 10. The CDR3 extends over 14 amino acids. CDR3 in DNA: TGTGCCAGTAGAGACACACAGGGGGCGCTGGGCTACACCTTC. Protein: CASRDTQGALGYTF.

This rearrangement joins TRBV15 to TRBJ1-4; no clear D gene. V lost 3 bases, J lost 2 bases, and 10 bases lay in between. The germline V gene has CDR1 LNHNV and CDR2 YYDKDF (reference sequence). The CDR3 contains 15 residues. CDR3 sequence: CATSRDGNTNEKLFF. The DNA of the CDR3 is TGTGCCACCAGCAGGGATGGGAACACTAATGAAAAACTGTTTTTT.

This clone has just one count. The rearrangement joins TRBV7-2 to TRBJ2-7; possible D gene TRBD1, 6 bases. Trimming left V 5 bases short and J 7 bases short, with 18 bases between. CDR3 size: 14 residues. Germline assignment: CDR1 SGHTA and CDR2 FQGNSA. The CDR3 reads CASSQGTAPGEQYF. CDR3 sequence (DNA): TGTGCCAGCAGCCAGGGGACGGCCCCAGGGGAGCAGTACTTC.

This clone occurred a few times. J is TRBJ2-1 and V is TRBV6-1; perhaps D is TRBD1 or TRBD2 (5 bases each). This CDR3 is 16 amino acids long. The V end was cut by 2 bases, the J end by 0 bases, with 11 bases between. Germline CDR1 and CDR2: MNHNS and SASEGT. CDR3 DNA: TGTGCCAGCAGTGAAACTCCGGGGCTCTCCTACAATGAGCAGTTCTTC. It translates to CASSETPGLSYNEQFF.

CDR3 in amino acids: CASSLEAGPMDTQYF. As DNA, the CDR3 is TGCGCCAGCAGCTTGGAGGCAGGTCCGATGGATACGCAGTATTTT. V and J are TRBV5-1 and TRBJ2-3; D gene unclear. Per the germline V gene, CDR1 is SGHRS and CDR2 is YFSETQ. The CDR3 contains 15 residues. V was shortened by 0 bases and J by 6 bases, with 14 bases between the two germline ends.

The V gene is TRBV25-1, the J gene TRBJ1-3, with TRBD1 matching 8 bases. This CDR3 is built from 14 residues. Germline CDR1 reads MGHDK; CDR2 reads SYGVNS. Trimming at V came to 10 bases and at J to 8 bases, leaving 13 bases not matched to a gene. DNA for the CDR3: TGTGCCACCGACGCAGGGGGCAGCACAGACACCATATATTTT. Its translation: CATDAGGSTDTIYF.

The chain couples TRBV19 to TRBJ1-2; TRBD1 might be the D (5 bases). Trimming took off 5 bases at V and 3 bases at J, with 16 bases between the two ends. The CDR3 has 15 residues. Germline CDR1 and CDR2: LNHDA and SQIVND (reference sequence). CDR3 sequence: CASSANGGSHYGYTF. CDR3 DNA: TGTGCCAGTAGTGCCAATGGGGGTTCCCACTATGGCTACACCTTC.

This chain links TRBV28 with TRBJ1-1, with D possibly being TRBD1 (5 bases). The CDR3 contains 14 residues. The V and J ends lost 5 bases and 6 bases respectively, with 16 bases between them. CDR1 and CDR2 from the germline V gene are MDHEN and SYDVKM. CDR3 sequence (DNA): TGTGCCAGCAGTCTAGGCAGGGTGGTTTCTGAAGCTTTCTTT. It yields the protein CASSLGRVVSEAFF. The full variable domain, its missing parts supplied by reference TRBV28 and TRBJ1-1, is DVKVTQSSRYLVKRTGEKVFLECVQDMDHENMFWYRQDPGLGLRLIYFSYDVKMKEKGDIPEGYSVSREKKERFSLILESASTNQTSMYLCASSLGRVVSEAFFGQGTRLTVV.

The rearrangement links TRBV6-5 to TRBJ1-4; D might be TRBD1 (6 bases). V gave up 6 bases and J gave up 5 bases, with 10 bases separating them. The CDR3 runs to 13 residues. Germline V lookup: CDR1 MNHEY, CDR2 SVGAGI. The CDR3 sequence is CASREGGNEKLFF. In nucleotides, the CDR3 is TGTGCCAGCAGGGAAGGGGGGAATGAAAAACTGTTTTTT.